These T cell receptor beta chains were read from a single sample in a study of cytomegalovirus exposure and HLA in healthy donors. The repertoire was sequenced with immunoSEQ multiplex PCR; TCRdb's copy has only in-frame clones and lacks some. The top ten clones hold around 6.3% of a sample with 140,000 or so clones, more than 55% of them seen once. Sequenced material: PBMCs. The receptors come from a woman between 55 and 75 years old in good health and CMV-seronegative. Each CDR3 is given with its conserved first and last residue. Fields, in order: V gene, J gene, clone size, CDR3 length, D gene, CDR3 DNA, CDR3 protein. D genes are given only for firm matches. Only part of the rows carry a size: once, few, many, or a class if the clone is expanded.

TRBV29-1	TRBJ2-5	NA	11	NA	TGCAGCGTGTTGGAGACCCTGCCCCAGTACTTC	CSVLETLPQYF
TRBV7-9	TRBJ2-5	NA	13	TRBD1	TGTTCCAGCAGTCGGACAGGGAGGGAGACCCAGTACTTC	CSSSRTGRETQYF
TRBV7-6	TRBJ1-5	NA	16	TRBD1	TGTGCCAGCAGCGGAAACGCGGGACAGGACAATCAGCCCCAGCATTTT	CASSGNAGQDNQPQHF
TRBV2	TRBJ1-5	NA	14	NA	TGTGCCAGCAGTATTGAGAATAGCAATCAGCCCCAGCATTTT	CASSIENSNQPQHF
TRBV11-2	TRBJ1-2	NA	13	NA	TGTGCCAGCAGCTTAGATCCGGGTTATGGCTACACCTTC	CASSLDPGYGYTF
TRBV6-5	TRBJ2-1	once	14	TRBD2	TGTGCCAGCAGTTACGGGCGACTAGCCGGCGAGCAGTTCTTC	CASSYGRLAGEQFF
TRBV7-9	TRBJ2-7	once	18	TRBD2	TGTGCCAGCAGCTTAGCCCGGGGACTAGCGGGAGGGGAGTACGAGCAGTACTTC	CASSLARGLAGGEYEQYF
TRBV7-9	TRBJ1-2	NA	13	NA	TGTGCCAGCAGCTTAGGACAGAACTATGGCTACACCTTC	CASSLGQNYGYTF
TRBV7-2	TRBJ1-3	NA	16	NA	TGTGCCAGCAGCTTTGTATCCTCTCGCTCTGGAAACACCATATATTTT	CASSFVSSRSGNTIYF
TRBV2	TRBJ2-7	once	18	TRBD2	TGTGCCAGCAGGGTTGGACTAGCGCCACGAGGAAACCCCTACGAGCAGTACTTC	CASRVGLAPRGNPYEQYF
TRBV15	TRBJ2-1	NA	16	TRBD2	TGTGCCACCAGCAGAGACACTAGCGGGAGTTCACATGAGCAGTTCTTC	CATSRDTSGSSHEQFF
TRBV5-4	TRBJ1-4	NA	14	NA	TGTGCCAGCAGCTCCGGGGTGGTAGGTGAAAAACTGTTTTTT	CASSSGVVGEKLFF
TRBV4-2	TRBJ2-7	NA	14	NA	TGTGCCAGCAGCCAAGGGCAGGGGCTCTACGAGCAGTACTTC	CASSQGQGLYEQYF
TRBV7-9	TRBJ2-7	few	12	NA	TGTTCCAGCAGCTTCTTAGTGTACGAGCAGTACTTC	CSSSFLVYEQYF
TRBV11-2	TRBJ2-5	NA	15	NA	TGTGCCAGCAGCTTAGGCACGGCGGTTCAAGAGACCCAGTACTTC	CASSLGTAVQETQYF
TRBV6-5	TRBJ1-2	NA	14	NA	TGTGCCAGCAGACCTCCTGGGCTTAACTATGGCTACACCTTC	CASRPPGLNYGYTF
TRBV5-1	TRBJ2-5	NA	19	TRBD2	TGCGCCAGCAGCCCCCGGCCGAGACTAGCGGGAGGAAGGCAAGAGACCCAGTACTTC	CASSPRPRLAGGRQETQYF
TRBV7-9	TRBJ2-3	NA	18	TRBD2	TGTGCCAGCAGCCCGGTAGGGGCTAGCGGGGGGGCCGTAGATACGCAGTATTTT	CASSPVGASGGAVDTQYF
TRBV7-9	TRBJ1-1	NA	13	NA	TGTGCCAGCAGCTTAGTGGGGAGCACTGAAGCTTTCTTT	CASSLVGSTEAFF
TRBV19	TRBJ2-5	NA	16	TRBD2	TGTGCCAGTAGTATGGGCCTAGCGGGGGGTTGGGAGACCCAGTACTTC	CASSMGLAGGWETQYF
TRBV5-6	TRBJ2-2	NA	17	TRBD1	TGTGCCAGCAGCTTTGGCGGGACAGGGAGCTACACCGGGGAGCTGTTTTTT	CASSFGGTGSYTGELFF
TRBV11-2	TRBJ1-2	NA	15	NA	TGTGCCAGCAGCTCCAGATGGGGGCGCGTGAATGGCTACACCTTC	CASSSRWGRVNGYTF
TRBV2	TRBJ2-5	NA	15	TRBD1	TGTGCCAGCAGTGCGGGGGGACAGGGCCAAGAGACCCAGTACTTC	CASSAGGQGQETQYF
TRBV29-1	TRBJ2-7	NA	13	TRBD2	TGCAGCGTTGGCCGGGGGGGTTCCTACGAGCAGTACTTC	CSVGRGGSYEQYF
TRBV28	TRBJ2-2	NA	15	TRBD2	TGTGCCAGCAGTTTATCGGCGGGAGTGACCGGGGAGCTGTTTTTT	CASSLSAGVTGELFF
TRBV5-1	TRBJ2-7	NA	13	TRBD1	TGCGCCAGCAGCCCGACAGGGGGTCAAGAGCAGTACTTC	CASSPTGGQEQYF
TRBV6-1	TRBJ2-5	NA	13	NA	TGTGCCAGCAGTGGTCTAGGGGTAGAGACCCAGTACTTC	CASSGLGVETQYF
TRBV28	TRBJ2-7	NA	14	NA	TGTGCCAGCAGTTTGAGGGTCAGCTCCTACAAGCAGTACTTC	CASSLRVSSYKQYF
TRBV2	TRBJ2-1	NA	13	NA	TGTGCCAGCAGGAGCGACTCCTACAATGAGCAGTTCTTC	CASRSDSYNEQFF
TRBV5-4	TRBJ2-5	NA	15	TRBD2	TGTGCCAGCAGTTCCGTACTAGCGTCCGAAGAGACCCAGTACTTC	CASSSVLASEETQYF
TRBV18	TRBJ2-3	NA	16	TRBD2	TGTGCCAGCTCACCGGAGACTAGCGGGGGGACAGATACGCAGTATTTT	CASSPETSGGTDTQYF
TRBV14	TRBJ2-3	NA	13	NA	TGTGCCAGCAGCCTCCAGGTTGCAGATACGCAGTATTTT	CASSLQVADTQYF